This is a list of T cell receptor beta chains from one sample in a study of cytomegalovirus exposure and HLA in healthy donors. Using immunoSEQ multiplex PCR, the repertoire was profiled, and TCRdb retains in-frame clones only, with some absent. This table has hundreds of thousands of clones, under 80% appearing once. Specimen: PBMCs. The receptors shown here come from a female donor in good health and CMV-seronegative. CDR3s include the opening cysteine and the closing phenylalanine or tryptophan. The D gene is left open where the match is weak. Expanded clones are given a class, and other clones once, few, many or no size at all.

D gene,J gene,V gene,clone size,CDR3 protein,CDR3 DNA
-,TRBJ1-1,TRBV2,-,CASDWGRTNTEAFF,TGTGCCAGCGATTGGGGCAGGACAAACACTGAAGCTTTCTTT
-,TRBJ1-1,TRBV28,-,CASSLPGDVPEAFF,TGTGCCAGCAGTTTACCAGGGGATGTTCCTGAAGCTTTCTTT
TRBD1,TRBJ1-4,TRBV15,-,CATSGTDNEKLFF,TGTGCCACCAGCGGGACAGATAATGAAAAACTGTTTTTT
TRBD1,TRBJ1-6,TRBV7-9,-,CSSSLGTGEYNSPLHF,TGTTCCAGCAGCCTAGGGACAGGGGAATACAATTCACCCCTCCACTTT
-,TRBJ2-1,TRBV30,-,CAWSVNPRPFF,TGTGCCTGGAGTGTAAATCCCAGGCCGTTCTTC
-,TRBJ2-5,TRBV5-5,-,CASSLVPSEETQYF,TGTGCCAGCAGCTTGGTACCTAGCGAGGAGACCCAGTACTTC
-,TRBJ1-1,TRBV11-2,few,CASSPRRNTEAFF,TGTGCCAGCAGCCCTCGGAGGAACACTGAAGCTTTCTTT
TRBD1,TRBJ2-3,TRBV4-1,-,CASSQGGGQLLTDTQYF,TGCGCCAGCAGCCAAGGAGGGGGCCAACTATTAACAGATACGCAGTATTTT
-,TRBJ2-2,TRBV7-3,-,CASSQAGAGELFF,TGTGCCAGCAGCCAAGCCGGTGCCGGGGAGCTGTTTTTT
TRBD1,TRBJ1-1,TRBV6-4,-,CASSPGQGLHTEAFF,TGTGCCAGCAGTCCCGGACAGGGGCTGCACACTGAAGCTTTCTTT
-,TRBJ1-2,TRBV11-2,-,CASSFGRKTDYGYTF,TGTGCCAGCAGCTTCGGCAGGAAAACAGACTATGGCTACACCTTC
TRBD1,TRBJ1-2,TRBV27,-,CASSYLGSTGGSGYTF,TGTGCCAGCAGTTACCTCGGATCGACAGGGGGTAGTGGCTACACCTTC
-,TRBJ2-7,TRBV5-1,-,CASSLGQVYEQYF,TGCGCCAGCAGCTTGGGGCAGGTCTACGAGCAGTACTTC
-,TRBJ1-1,TRBV10-3,-,CAISTSSLNTEAFF,TGTGCCATCAGTACGAGCTCTTTGAACACTGAAGCTTTCTTT
-,TRBJ2-2,TRBV7-2,-,CASSLRQETGELFF,TGTGCCAGCAGCTTACGACAGGAGACCGGGGAGCTGTTTTTT
-,TRBJ2-2,TRBV19,-,CASSSGLRNTGELFF,TGTGCCAGTAGTTCCGGACTTAGGAACACCGGGGAGCTGTTTTTT
-,TRBJ2-3,TRBV20-1,-,CSTSPSVTQYF,TGCAGTACTTCCCCTAGCGTTACGCAGTATTTT
-,TRBJ1-4,TRBV28,-,CASSPRLLGEKLFF,TGTGCCAGCAGTCCCAGGTTGCTCGGTGAAAAACTGTTTTTT
TRBD1,TRBJ1-2,TRBV11-2,-,CASSITGAPNYGYTF,TGTGCCAGCAGCATCACAGGGGCCCCCAACTATGGCTACACCTTC
-,TRBJ2-7,TRBV11-2,-,CASSSSGAIREQYF,TGTGCCAGCAGCTCCAGTGGAGCTATCCGCGAGCAGTACTTC
TRBD2,TRBJ2-2,TRBV28,once,CASSLRLAGEGELFF,TGTGCCAGCAGTTTAAGATTAGCGGGAGAAGGGGAGCTGTTTTTT
TRBD2,TRBJ2-1,TRBV7-6,few,CASSSLVAAGGLSYNEQFF,TGTGCCAGCAGCTCGTTAGTCGCTGCGGGAGGCCTCTCCTACAATGAGCAGTTCTTC
TRBD2,TRBJ2-7,TRBV6-5,few,CASSYSGSGVNYEQYF,TGTGCCAGCAGTTACTCGGGTAGCGGGGTCAACTACGAGCAGTACTTC
-,TRBJ2-2,TRBV12-5,-,CASGLEGRELFF,TGTGCTAGTGGTTTGGAGGGGAGGGAGCTGTTTTTT
-,TRBJ2-7,TRBV5-4,-,CASSLAGILEQYF,TGTGCCAGCAGCTTGGCTGGCATTTTAGAGCAGTACTTC
-,TRBJ1-5,TRBV2,-,CASRYNQPQHF,TGTGCCAGCAGATACAATCAGCCCCAGCATTTT
TRBD1,TRBJ2-3,TRBV29-1,-,CSVEAWRRGRFGTQYF,TGCAGCGTTGAAGCGTGGAGAAGGGGGCGTTTTGGTACGCAGTATTTT
TRBD2,TRBJ2-1,TRBV9,-,CASSVGTSGSDEQFF,TGTGCCAGCAGCGTAGGGACTAGCGGGAGCGATGAGCAGTTCTTC
-,TRBJ2-4,TRBV2,-,CASNEFGGAKNIQYF,TGTGCCAGCAACGAATTCGGGGGAGCCAAAAACATTCAGTACTTC
-,TRBJ1-2,TRBV6-5,-,CASSTGQTHNYGYTF,TGTGCCAGCAGTACCGGACAGACTCATAACTATGGCTACACCTTC
TRBD1,TRBJ1-5,TRBV2,-,CASRTGTDYSNQPQHF,TGTGCCAGCAGGACAGGGACGGATTATAGCAATCAGCCCCAGCATTTT
-,TRBJ2-2,TRBV7-9,-,CASSLDRVVTGELFF,TGTGCCAGCAGCTTAGACAGGGTGGTCACCGGGGAGCTGTTTTTT
TRBD2,TRBJ2-7,TRBV28,-,CASSPPDSGNFYEQYF,TGTGCCAGCAGCCCCCCCGATAGCGGGAACTTCTACGAGCAGTACTTC
-,TRBJ2-7,TRBV15,-,CATSRTRDFSYEQYF,TGTGCCACCAGCAGGACCCGGGACTTCTCCTACGAGCAGTACTTC
-,TRBJ1-6,TRBV28,-,CASSLSGGFGSYNSPLHF,TGTGCCAGCAGCTTGTCGGGGGGTTTCGGCTCCTATAATTCACCCCTCCACTTT
TRBD1,TRBJ2-4,TRBV5-6,-,CASSPDRRDIQYF,TGTGCCAGCAGCCCGGACAGGCGGGACATTCAGTACTTC
TRBD1,TRBJ2-1,TRBV6-1,few,CASSALQGAHDEQFF,TGTGCCAGCAGCGCCCTTCAGGGGGCACACGATGAGCAGTTCTTC
-,TRBJ2-1,TRBV2,few,CASRLMSTPYNEQFF,TGTGCCAGCAGATTGATGAGTACCCCTTACAATGAGCAGTTCTTC
-,TRBJ2-1,TRBV6-4,many,CASSDWGVSGYNEQFF,TGTGCCAGCAGTGACTGGGGGGTAAGCGGATACAATGAGCAGTTCTTC
-,TRBJ2-5,TRBV25-1,-,CASSESRAQYF,TGTGCCAGCAGTGAATCCAGGGCCCAGTACTTC
-,TRBJ2-7,TRBV7-9,-,CASSDRDFPEQYF,TGTGCCAGCAGCGACCGGGATTTCCCCGAGCAGTACTTC